This TCR beta chain appears in the sequencing data of a study of T-cell reconstitution after alpha-beta-depleted transplantation in children. Preparation of the TCRbeta library involved a method that used unique molecular identifiers. TCRdb re-analysed the PCR reads in MiXCR, keeping a single row per CDR3 protein. The sample comprises just over 950,000 distinct CDR3 sequences, around 30% of which are singletons, and over 25% rests with the top ten. Study-wide results and caveats: Most T-cell counts and diversity one year after the transplant came from T cells that were newly produced.

Points on this clonotype: The antigen remains undetermined.

The length of the CDR3 is 16 residues. V shed 5 bases and J 4 bases; nucleotides not matched to a gene: 12. CDR1 is SGHRS, CDR2 YFSETQ, per germline. The chain combines TRBV5-1 with TRBJ2-1, with 7 positions matching TRBD2. This clonotype was obtained from a boy younger than two who had a stem cell transplant for SCID, so the T cells may come from the graft donor. Material: PBMCs, mostly from graft donor cells, obtained 360 days after TCRalphabeta/CD19-depleted stem cell transplant. This CDR3 is CASSSLGGGLYNEQFF. DNA of the CDR3: TGCGCCAGCAGTTCGCTTGGCGGGGGACTTTACAATGAGCAGTTCTTC.